One and the same sample provided the 19 T cell receptor beta chains below, sequenced in a study of long-term antiretroviral therapy in people with HIV. Samples were assayed with immunoSEQ v3.0 at survey level. Repertoires were generated with immunoSEQ multiplex PCR, while TCRdb's copy carries only in-frame clones and drops some. The table has tens of thousands of clones, roughly 96% seen once. The sample was unsorted PBMCs, taken 3.7 years after starting antiretroviral therapy. Receptor source: a woman aged 45-65 years with HIV.

The chain employs TRBV30 and TRBJ1-2; TRBD1 might be the D (5 bases). The germline V and J ends were trimmed by 2 bases and 4 bases, with 17 bases remaining between them. Germline-derived CDR1 and CDR2 are GTSNPN and SVGIG (reference sequence). The length of the CDR3 is 15 residues. CDR3 coding DNA: TGTGCCTGGAGTAGGGGCGGGGGGACCGGCTATGGCTACACCTTC. Encoded protein: CAWSRGGGTGYGYTF.

The chain links TRBV13 to TRBJ1-6; 7 bases agree with TRBD1. The CDR3 is made up of 14 amino acids. Germline V gene lookup returns CDR1 PRHDT and CDR2 FYEKMQ (reference sequence). Trimming at V came to 7 bases and at J to 7 bases, leaving 7 bases not matched to a gene. CDR3 residues: CASTPGQTNSPLHF. CDR3 DNA sequence: TGTGCCAGCACCCCGGGACAGACCAATTCACCCCTCCACTTT.

The chain carries TRBV29-1 and TRBJ2-3; 8 bases line up with TRBD2. This CDR3 is built from 19 residues. The V segment lost 4 bases and the J segment 6 bases; nucleotides outside the gene matches: 24. The germline V gene has CDR1 SQVTM and CDR2 ANQGSEA. In DNA, the CDR3 is TGCAGCGTTGGGGGGGCTAGCGGGTCTCCTGCCAGAACGGGGGATACGCAGTATTTT. This gives the protein CSVGGASGSPARTGDTQYF.

This clone was recorded once. The chain combines TRBV7-2 with TRBJ1-2, with D unclear. Germline V CDR1 and CDR2: SGHTA, FQGNSA. Trimming shortened V by 3 bases and J by 0 bases, and 11 bases separated the two germline ends. CDR3 length equals 15 residues. CDR3 nucleotides: TGTGCCAGCAGCTTCGCACCTACATCTAACTATGGCTACACCTTC. It translates to CASSFAPTSNYGYTF.

V and J are TRBV7-8 and TRBJ2-5; 9 bases map to TRBD2. Germline lookup yields CDR1 SGHVS and CDR2 FQNEAQ. The CDR3 is 18 residues long. V was clipped by 1 base and J by 4 bases; unmatched bases: 13. The CDR3 protein is CASSLDRGGGASGETQYF. CDR3 nucleotides: TGTGCCAGCAGCTTAGATAGGGGCGGGGGGGCCTCCGGAGAGACCCAGTACTTC.

This chain uses TRBV19 with TRBJ2-6; D ambiguous. Between the trimmed V and J ends, which lost 1 base and 0 bases, there was a span of 7 bases. The germline gives CDR1 LNHDA, CDR2 SQIVND (reference sequence). This CDR3 spans 16 amino acids. The chain's CDR3 is CASSIARYSGANVLTF. The CDR3 bases are TGTGCCAGTAGTATAGCCCGGTACTCTGGGGCCAACGTCCTGACTTTC.

V is TRBV29-1 and J is TRBJ2-1; TRBD1 aligns across 8 bases. With V trimmed by 7 bases and J by 2 bases, 4 bases remained unmatched. The CDR3 runs 13 residues. The germline V gene has CDR1 SQVTM and CDR2 ANQGSEA. The CDR3 DNA is TGCAGCGCAACAGGGGGTGCCTACAATGAGCAGTTCTTC. It encodes CSATGGAYNEQFF.

The V gene is TRBV9, the J gene TRBJ2-1; 8 bases are a match to TRBD2. Unmatched junction bases numbered 2, after V lost 0 bases and J lost 3 bases. From germline, CDR1 is SGDLS and CDR2 YYNGEE. The CDR3 covers 15 residues. The CDR3 region is CASSVVAGGYNEQFF. The CDR3 nucleotides are TGTGCCAGCAGCGTAGTTGCGGGGGGCTACAATGAGCAGTTCTTC. The full variable domain, completed using reference TRBV9 and TRBJ2-1, is DSGVTQTPKHLITATGQRVTLRCSPRSGDLSVYWYQQSLDQGLQFLIQYYNGEERAKGNILERFSAQQFPDLHSELNLSSLELGDSALYFCASSVVAGGYNEQFFGPGTRLTVL.

The chain recombines TRBV19 with TRBJ2-2, with TRBD2 matching 9 bases. The CDR3 totals 16 residues. CDR1 is LNHDA, CDR2 SQIVND, per germline (reference sequence). Unmatched junction bases numbered 5, after V lost 3 bases and J lost 3 bases. CDR3: CASSILAGSDTGELFF. For the CDR3, the DNA is TGTGCCAGTAGTATTCTAGCGGGGAGCGACACCGGGGAGCTGTTTTTT.

This sequence joins TRBV29-1 and TRBJ1-2, with TRBD1 matching over 9 bases. The CDR3 extends over 13 amino acids. From germline, CDR1 is SQVTM and CDR2 ANQGSEA. Losses at the gene ends were 4 bases for V and 5 bases for J; bases not matched to a gene: 5. This CDR3 reads CSVGTGDGYGYTF. The CDR3, as DNA: TGCAGCGTTGGGACAGGGGATGGGTATGGCTACACCTTC.

V and J are TRBV30 and TRBJ1-5; 7 bases are shared with TRBD1. V trimming: 3 bases; J trimming: 4 bases; junction bases outside the gene matches: 6. Germline-derived CDR1 and CDR2 are GTSNPN and SVGIG (reference sequence). The CDR3 is 14 residues long. CDR3 sequence: CAWSRDSKNQPQHF. CDR3 coding DNA: TGTGCCTGGAGCCGGGACAGTAAAAATCAGCCCCAGCATTTT. Variable domain in full (rest from reference TRBV30 and TRBJ1-5): SQTIHQWPATLVQPVGSPLSLECTVEGTSNPNLYWYRQAAGRGLQLLFYSVGIGQISSEVPQNLSASRPQDRQFILSSKKLLLSDSGFYLCAWSRDSKNQPQHFGDGTRLSIL.

CDR3 DNA sequence: TGTGCCAGCAGCTTAGGATTCCGGGGGATGAAAGAGACCCAGTACTTC. Protein: CASSLGFRGMKETQYF. V usage is TRBV7-9 and J usage is TRBJ2-5; perhaps TRBD2 as D (6 bases). V lost 1 base to trimming and J lost 3 bases, with 15 bases between them. This CDR3 contains 16 residues. The germline CDR1 and CDR2 sequences are SEHNR and FQNEAQ (reference sequence).

The rearrangement uses TRBV19 and TRBJ1-2; D is possibly TRBD1 (6 bases). The CDR3 is 15 amino acids. Germline CDR1 is LNHDA and CDR2 is SQIVND (reference sequence). Trimming removed 7 bases at V and 1 base at J, with 16 bases between. CDR3 sequence reads: CASTIGGANNYGYTF. The CDR3 DNA is TGTGCCAGTACCATCGGGGGGGCGAATAACTATGGCTACACCTTC.

This clone has only one observation. Germline and junction disagree at one end, which may indicate a read error. This chain connects TRBV6-5 to TRBJ2-3; 10 nucleotides match TRBD2. Germline V gene data show CDR1 as MNHEY and CDR2 as SVGAGI. CDR3 length equals 16 residues. The CDR3 region has the DNA TGTGCCAGCGGTTACGTAGCGGGGGGTAACTCAGATACGCAGTATTTT. Protein: CASGYVAGGNSDTQYF.

The genes are TRBV11-2 and TRBJ2-5; D is ambiguous. CDR1 and CDR2 (germline): SGHAT, FQNNGV. The CDR3 runs to 10 residues. Deletions cut 5 bases from V and 3 bases from J, with 1 base between. In DNA form, the CDR3 reads TGTGCCAGCAGCGAAGAGACCCAGTACTTC. Amino acid sequence: CASSEETQYF.

This chain joins TRBV15 and TRBJ2-3, with 11 bases aligning to TRBD2. Losses at the gene ends were 3 bases for V and 4 bases for J; bases not matched to a gene: 6. The germline gives CDR1 LNHNV, CDR2 YYDKDF (reference sequence). The CDR3 runs 16 residues. This CDR3 reads CATSRRLAGTSDTQYF. CDR3 sequence (DNA): TGTGCCACCAGCAGGAGACTAGCGGGGACGTCAGATACGCAGTATTTT.

The rearrangement joins TRBV5-1 to TRBJ1-1; D is ambiguous. V gave up 0 bases and J gave up 0 bases, with 9 bases separating them. The CDR3 totals 15 residues. Germline V gives CDR1 SGHRS, CDR2 YFSETQ. The CDR3 here is CASSLGWPLNTEAFF. CDR3 sequence (DNA): TGCGCCAGCAGCTTGGGCTGGCCGTTGAACACTGAAGCTTTCTTT.

The chain combines TRBV6-5 with TRBJ2-3; 12 nucleotides align to TRBD2. J lost 4 bases, V lost 4 bases, and 6 bases had no gene match. Looked up from germline, CDR1 is MNHEY and CDR2 is SVGAGI. CDR3 length: 16 residues. This CDR3 is CASSSALAGGADTQYF. The CDR3 DNA sequence: TGTGCCAGCAGTTCCGCTCTAGCGGGGGGGGCAGATACGCAGTATTTT.

The rearrangement uses TRBV5-4 and TRBJ2-5, with TRBD2 matching over 11 bases. This CDR3 contains 16 residues. CDR1 is SGHNT, CDR2 YYREEE, per germline (reference sequence). With V trimmed by 4 bases and J by 3 bases, 8 bases remained unmatched. DNA of the CDR3: TGTGCCAGCAGCCCCGAGACTAGCGGGGTCAAAGAGACCCAGTACTTC. Its translation is CASSPETSGVKETQYF.